Below, one T cell receptor (beta chain) is given with its context. Its antigen is not identified. The sample originates from a study of cytomegalovirus exposure and HLA in healthy donors. PCR was performed using 60 Vbeta and 13 Jbeta primers. Libraries were prepared by immunoSEQ multiplex PCR; TCRdb keeps only in-frame clonotypes and omits some of them. The repertoire includes fewer than 120,000 clones, approximately 82% of them detected once, and around 15% sits in the top ten. V shed 4 bases, J shed 8 bases, and the junction held 14 bases outside the gene matches. This CDR3 is built from 16 residues. Germline loops: CDR1 LGHNA, CDR2 YSLEER. Study-wide points: Diagnosis of cytomegalovirus status made by the classifier reportedly showed high specificity and sensitivity. Excluded were some V segments that proved indistinguishable, including TRBV6-2 and TRBV6-3. Analyses of presence and absence presupposed an approximately uniform sequencing depth across donors.

V gene TRBV4-3 combines with J gene TRBJ2-3, with 8 bases identical to TRBD2. Sequencing was carried out using PBMCs. This TCR derives from a man aged 25-45 years in good health and CMV-seropositive. The CDR3 region is CASSLGSGGVWGTQYF. CDR3 bases: TGCGCCAGCAGCCTGGGGTCGGGGGGGGTTTGGGGTACGCAGTATTTT.